The 23 T cell receptor beta chains reported below all come from one sample, sequenced in a study of blood T cell repertoires in COVID-19. TCRdb's table, derived via immunoSEQ multiplex PCR, lists solely in-frame clones and lacks some. The data contain 300,000 to 350,000 clones, roughly 89% of them singletons. The sequencing input was PBMCs or T cells enriched from blood (not recorded which). These receptors all come from a woman aged 25 to 39 who had recovered from COVID-19.

The CDR3 DNA sequence: TGTGCCTGGACCCGAGGGGGCGCAAACTATGGCTACACCTTC. Translating it yields CAWTRGGANYGYTF. This chain links TRBV30 with TRBJ1-2; 7 bases match TRBD1. CDR1 is GTSNPN, CDR2 SVGIG, per germline (reference sequence). The V gene end was trimmed by 4 bases and the J gene end by 2 bases; junction bases not matched to a gene: 7. The CDR3 spans 14 residues.

This clone was counted a single time. The rearrangement joins TRBV27 to TRBJ1-5; 7 bases fit TRBD1. CDR3 length: 14 amino acids. CDR1 is MNHEY, CDR2 SMNVEV, per germline (reference sequence). The ends lost 5 bases at V and 3 bases at J; junction bases unmatched: 4. In DNA form, the CDR3 reads TGTGCCAGCAGTGCCGGGACAGACAATCAGCCCCAGCATTTT. Amino acids: CASSAGTDNQPQHF.

The gene calls are TRBV10-3 and TRBJ2-3, with D perhaps TRBD2 (5 bases). The V end lost 7 bases, the J end lost 4 bases, and 15 bases lay between the germline ends. This CDR3 contains 14 residues. The V gene's germline CDR1 is ENHRY and CDR2 SYGVKD. For the CDR3, the DNA is TGTGCCATCACCCGGGGTTCAGTTTCAGATACGCAGTATTTT. Protein: CAITRGSVSDTQYF.

The V gene is TRBV11-2, the J gene TRBJ2-2; TRBD2 aligns across 8 bases. The CDR3 extends over 17 amino acids. The V and J ends lost 3 bases and 0 bases, in that order; junction bases with no gene match: 6. Germline V gene sequence: CDR1 SGHAT, CDR2 FQNNGV. CDR3 loop: CASSFRAGAANTGELFF. CDR3 DNA: TGTGCCAGCAGCTTCCGAGCGGGAGCCGCGAACACCGGGGAGCTGTTTTTT.

The V gene is TRBV3-1 (or the pseudogene TRBV3-2), the J gene TRBJ2-3, with TRBD2 identical over 8 bases. V trimming: 4 bases; J trimming: 10 bases; junction bases outside the gene matches: 7. The CDR3 is 13 amino acids. Germline lookup yields CDR1 LGHDT and CDR2 YNNKEL (reference sequence). Here the CDR3 DNA reads TGTGCCAGCAGCCCCTTTAGCGGGAAGGCGCAGTATTTT. This codes for CASSPFSGKAQYF.

This clone was found once. This chain connects TRBV19 to TRBJ2-2, with D uncertain. The V gene lost 1 base and the J gene lost 6 bases, with 9 bases spanning the gap. Germline assignment: CDR1 LNHDA and CDR2 SQIVND (reference sequence). The CDR3 consists of 14 residues. The CDR3 nucleotides are TGTGCCAGTAGTATAGTAGTAGACTCCGGGGAGCTGTTTTTT. This codes for CASSIVVDSGELFF.

This sequence joins TRBV6-4 and TRBJ1-1; D gene ambiguous. Germline V gene data show CDR1 as MRHNA and CDR2 as SNTAGT. There are 15 residues in the CDR3. Trimming took off 7 bases at V and 2 bases at J, with 17 bases between the two ends. In nucleotides, the CDR3 is TGTGCCAGCACCCTACCAGGCGGGCCAAACACTGAAGCTTTCTTT. It codes for CASTLPGGPNTEAFF.

This rearrangement joins TRBV28 to TRBJ1-1; perhaps TRBD1 as D (6 bases). The germline gives CDR1 MDHEN, CDR2 SYDVKM. The CDR3 spans 15 residues. Trimming pared 6 bases from V and 5 bases from J, leaving 19 bases between. Written as DNA, the CDR3 is TGTGCCAGCAGCCCGATAGGCAGGGGAGATACTGAAGCTTTCTTT. This codes for CASSPIGRGDTEAFF. Supplemented by reference TRBV28 and TRBJ1-1, the full variable domain reads DVKVTQSSRYLVKRTGEKVFLECVQDMDHENMFWYRQDPGLGLRLIYFSYDVKMKEKGDIPEGYSVSREKKERFSLILESASTNQTSMYLCASSPIGRGDTEAFFGQGTRLTVV.

This rearrangement joins TRBV3-1 (or the pseudogene TRBV3-2) to TRBJ2-5; 15 bases match TRBD2. The CDR3 consists of 17 residues. V lost 3 bases and J lost 5; bases outside the gene matches: 7. CDR1 is LGHDT and CDR2 is YNNKEL in the germline V gene (reference sequence). Here the CDR3 DNA reads TGTGCCAGCAGCCACAACCTTGGACTAGCGGGGGGGGAGACCCAGTACTTC. This gives the protein CASSHNLGLAGGETQYF.

CDR3 DNA: TGCGCCAGCAGCCAAGATCTGACTAGCGGGAGTAAGGGCAAAAACATTCAGTACTTC. Translating it yields CASSQDLTSGSKGKNIQYF. V usage is TRBV4-1 and J usage is TRBJ2-4, with TRBD2 matching over 12 bases. The J segment lost 3 bases and the V segment lost 0 bases, leaving 9 bases of the junction unmatched. Germline V gives CDR1 MGHRA, CDR2 YSYEKL. There are 19 residues in the CDR3.

This chain connects TRBV29-1 to TRBJ1-4, with 8 nucleotides matching TRBD1. V trimming: 6 bases; J trimming: 5 bases; junction bases outside the gene matches: 2. Germline loops: CDR1 SQVTM, CDR2 ANQGSEA. This CDR3 has 12 residues. In DNA form, the CDR3 reads TGCAGCGTCGACAGGGGAAATGAAAAACTGTTTTTT. It translates to CSVDRGNEKLFF.

This clone was detected only a few times. The rearrangement uses TRBV6-4 and TRBJ1-4; a possible D gene is TRBD1 (6 bases). The V gene lost 11 bases and the J gene lost 0 bases, with 16 bases spanning the gap. The CDR3 consists of 15 residues. Per germline, CDR1 MRHNA and CDR2 SNTAGT. CDR3 bases: TGTGCCTCTAGGACAGAGGACACAACTAATGAAAAACTGTTTTTT. Protein: CASRTEDTTNEKLFF.

The genes are TRBV3-1 (or the pseudogene TRBV3-2) and TRBJ2-7; D not certain. V lost 2 bases and J 2 bases, leaving 7 bases between the germline ends. Germline V gives CDR1 LGHDT, CDR2 YNNKEL (reference sequence). The CDR3 is 13 residues long. This CDR3 is CASSQSGAYEQYF. CDR3 sequence (DNA): TGTGCCAGCAGCCAATCCGGAGCCTACGAGCAGTACTTC.

This chain uses TRBV28 with TRBJ2-7; tentatively, D is TRBD2 (7 bases). Germline V gene sequence: CDR1 MDHEN, CDR2 SYDVKM. V was cut by 11 bases and J by 3 bases, with 14 bases left in between. The CDR3 covers 12 residues. The CDR3 DNA sequence: TGTGCCTCGTTAGGGGGGGGCTACGAGCAGTACTTC. Translating it yields CASLGGGYEQYF.

The rearrangement uses TRBV5-1 and TRBJ1-2, with D tentatively TRBD1 (5 bases). V lost 4 bases and J lost 4, with 14 bases in between. CDR1 is SGHRS, CDR2 YFSETQ, per germline. The CDR3 runs 14 residues. The CDR3 region has the DNA TGCGCCAGCAGCCCCCCGGGGGAGGGCTATGGCTACACCTTC. Its translation is CASSPPGEGYGYTF.

The V gene is TRBV10-2, the J gene TRBJ2-7; possible D gene TRBD1, 5 bases. V was pared by 6 bases and J by 5 bases, with 8 bases between. CDR3 length: 11 amino acids. Germline values: CDR1 WSHSY, CDR2 SAAADI. CDR3 in DNA: TGCGCCAGCAGGCAGGGCAACGAGCAGTACTTC. It encodes CASRQGNEQYF.

The rearrangement joins TRBV18 to TRBJ2-2; 9 bases are a match to TRBD1. The trim removed 3 bases at V and 5 bases at J, leaving 4 bases unmatched. The germline gives CDR1 KGHSH, CDR2 LQKENI. The CDR3 spans 15 residues. CDR3 bases: TGTGCCAGCTCACCTTCCGACAGGGGGACCGGGGAGCTGTTTTTT. Translating it yields CASSPSDRGTGELFF.

The chain carries TRBV14 and TRBJ1-5; tentatively, D is TRBD1 (6 bases). From germline, CDR1 is SGHDN and CDR2 FVKESK. This CDR3 is 17 amino acids long. The germline V and J ends were trimmed by 2 bases and 3 bases, with 17 bases remaining between them. CDR3 bases: TGTGCCAGCAGCCAATCTTACAGGGTACGGGACAATCAGCCCCAGCATTTT. This encodes CASSQSYRVRDNQPQHF.

The rearrangement joins TRBV7-9 to TRBJ2-1; tentatively, D is TRBD1 (5 bases). V was trimmed by 3 bases and J by 8 bases, leaving 11 bases between them. Germline V lookup: CDR1 SEHNR, CDR2 FQNEAQ (reference sequence). This CDR3 is 13 amino acids long. The DNA for the CDR3 is TGTGCCAGCAGCTTTTCAGGGCCGGATGAGCAGTTCTTC. Its protein product is CASSFSGPDEQFF.

V is TRBV4-3 and J is TRBJ1-1; the D is unclear. Germline V CDR1 and CDR2: LGHNA, YSLEER. The CDR3 runs 14 residues. Trimming cost V 1 base and J 4 bases, with 10 bases left between them. The CDR3 DNA is TGCGCCAGCAGCCAAGCCCCGGGAGGCACTGAAGCTTTCTTT. It specifies CASSQAPGGTEAFF.

The J gene is TRBJ2-7, the V gene TRBV19; TRBD1 matches at 10 bases. Trimming took 6 bases from V and 5 from J; bases not matched to a gene: 10. In germline, CDR1 is LNHDA, CDR2 SQIVND (reference sequence). This CDR3 spans 15 amino acids. CDR3 amino acids: CASRPRDRGVDEQYF. The CDR3 DNA reads TGTGCCAGTAGGCCCCGGGACAGGGGTGTGGACGAGCAGTACTTC.

The chain's CDR3 is CASSLVRQGPTGELFF. The CDR3 region has the DNA TGCGCCAGCAGCTTGGTACGTCAGGGGCCCACCGGGGAGCTGTTTTTT. V gene TRBV5-1 combines with J gene TRBJ2-2; D might be TRBD1 (6 bases). CDR1 and CDR2 from the germline V gene are SGHRS and YFSETQ. The CDR3 sequence is 16 residues long. Trimming pared 0 bases from V and 4 bases from J, leaving 13 bases between.

This clone has a single count. The rearrangement uses TRBV6-1 and TRBJ1-1, with D possibly being TRBD1 (6 bases). CDR1 is MNHNS and CDR2 is SASEGT in the germline V gene. CDR3 length: 15 amino acids. The ends were cut back, 5 bases at V and 1 base at J, with 14 bases in the middle. The CDR3 spells CASSTVWGPNTEAFF. In DNA, the CDR3 is TGTGCCAGCAGTACTGTCTGGGGGCCGAACACTGAAGCTTTCTTT.